This TCR beta chain was observed in a study of OX40 agonist ivuxolimab in advanced cancers. Looking at the study overall: Patients were treated with ivuxolimab, an agonistic anti-OX40 (CD134) antibody. Males comprised around 78% of the group, whose mean age was approximately 60 years (range about 20 to 90). Notes on the study in general: Within 6 weeks, CD4+ and CD8+ blood T cells expanded clonally at 0.1 to 3.0 mg/kg.

Trimming left V 8 bases short and J 5 bases short, with 18 bases between. CDR1 and CDR2 (germline): MNHEY, SMNVEV (reference sequence). This CDR3 is built from 15 residues. Sequencing used immunoSEQ multiplex PCR; TCRdb keeps in-frame clones, though not all of them. The sample holds about 80,000 clones; around nine tenths are singletons and the top ten take approximately 0.43%. Regarding this clone: No antigen is known for it.

The sample was CD4+ or CD8+ T cells sorted from blood, taken in a trial of the OX40 agonist ivuxolimab. The TCR sequence derives from an adult with an advanced solid tumor such as melanoma, head and neck, liver or kidney cancer. J is TRBJ2-2 and V is TRBV27, with D perhaps TRBD2 (5 bases). The CDR3, as DNA: TGTGCCAGCTCCTATCGGGCGGGCGTAACCGGGGAGCTGTTTTTT. It encodes CASSYRAGVTGELFF.